This T cell receptor beta chain derives from a study of cytotoxic CD8 clonotypes in ibrutinib-treated CLL. V was cut by 5 bases and J by 0 bases, with 10 bases left in between. Germline CDR1 and CDR2: LNHNV and YYDKDF (reference sequence). CDR3 size: 14 residues. As for this clone: Antigen specificity is unknown.

The method was immunoSEQ multiplex PCR; TCRdb's version includes in-frame clones alone and lacks a portion of them. The data contain approximately 320,000 clones, over 60% of them singletons. Study findings and constraints: Higher circulating CD8+ T-cell counts strongly accompanied higher baseline clonality, above age-matched healthy donors.

The sample consisted of PBMCs, taken after 36 months of ibrutinib treatment. The V and J genes are TRBV15 and TRBJ1-1, with D possibly matching TRBD1 (6 bases). The source of this sequence is a human donor with chronic lymphocytic leukemia. Here the CDR3 reads CATSYGQLNTEAFF. The DNA for the CDR3 is TGTGCCACCAGCTACGGACAGTTGAACACTGAAGCTTTCTTT.